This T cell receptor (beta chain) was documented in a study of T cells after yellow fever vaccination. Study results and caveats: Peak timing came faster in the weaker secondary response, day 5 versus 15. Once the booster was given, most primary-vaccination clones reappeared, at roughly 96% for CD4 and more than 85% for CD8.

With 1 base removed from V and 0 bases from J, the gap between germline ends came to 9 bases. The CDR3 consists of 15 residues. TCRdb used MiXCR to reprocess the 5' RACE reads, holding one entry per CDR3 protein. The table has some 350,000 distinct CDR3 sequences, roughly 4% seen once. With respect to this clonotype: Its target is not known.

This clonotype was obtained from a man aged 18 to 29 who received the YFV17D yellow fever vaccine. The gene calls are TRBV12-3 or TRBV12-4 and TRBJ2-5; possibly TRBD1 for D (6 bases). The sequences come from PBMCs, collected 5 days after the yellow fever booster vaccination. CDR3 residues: CASSLGTEYQETQYF. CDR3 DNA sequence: TGTGCCAGCAGTTTAGGGACAGAGTACCAAGAGACCCAGTACTTC.